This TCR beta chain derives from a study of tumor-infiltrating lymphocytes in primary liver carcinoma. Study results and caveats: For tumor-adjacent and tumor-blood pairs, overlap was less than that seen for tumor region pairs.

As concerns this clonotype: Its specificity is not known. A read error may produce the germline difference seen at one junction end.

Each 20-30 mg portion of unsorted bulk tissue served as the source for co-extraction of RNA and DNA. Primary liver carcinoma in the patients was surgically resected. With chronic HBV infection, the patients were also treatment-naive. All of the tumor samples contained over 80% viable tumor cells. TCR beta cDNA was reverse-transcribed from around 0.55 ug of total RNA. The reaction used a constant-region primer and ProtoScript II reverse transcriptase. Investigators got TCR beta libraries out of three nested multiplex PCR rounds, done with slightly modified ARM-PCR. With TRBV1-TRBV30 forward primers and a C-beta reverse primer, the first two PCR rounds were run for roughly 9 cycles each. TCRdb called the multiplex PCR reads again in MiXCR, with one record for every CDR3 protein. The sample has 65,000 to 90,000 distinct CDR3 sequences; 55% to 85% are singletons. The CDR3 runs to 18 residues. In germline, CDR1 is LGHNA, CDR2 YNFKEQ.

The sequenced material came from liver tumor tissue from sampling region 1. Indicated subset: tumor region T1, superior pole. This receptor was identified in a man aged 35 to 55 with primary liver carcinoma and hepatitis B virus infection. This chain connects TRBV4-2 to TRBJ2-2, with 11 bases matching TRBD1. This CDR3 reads CARSQPGTGGLNTGELFF. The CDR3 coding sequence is TGTGCCAGGAGCCAACCAGGGACAGGGGGTTTGAACACCGGGGAGCTGTTTTTT.